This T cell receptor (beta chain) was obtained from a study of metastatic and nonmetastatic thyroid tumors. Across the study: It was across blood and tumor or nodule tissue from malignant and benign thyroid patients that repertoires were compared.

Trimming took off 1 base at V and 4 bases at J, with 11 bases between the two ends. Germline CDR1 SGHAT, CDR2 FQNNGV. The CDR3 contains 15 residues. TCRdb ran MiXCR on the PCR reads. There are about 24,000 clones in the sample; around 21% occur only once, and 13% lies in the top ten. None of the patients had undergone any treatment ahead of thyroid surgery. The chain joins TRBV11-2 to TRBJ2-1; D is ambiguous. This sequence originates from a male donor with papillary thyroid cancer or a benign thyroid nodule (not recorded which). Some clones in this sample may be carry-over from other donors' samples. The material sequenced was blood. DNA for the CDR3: TGTGCCAGCAGCTTAGGGGTAGTGAGGTACAATGAGCAGTTCTTC. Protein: CASSLGVVRYNEQFF.